The text below deals with one TCR beta chain. Produced via immunoSEQ multiplex PCR; TCRdb's table is partial and in-frame only. The sample lists approximately 150,000 clones, roughly 90% occurring once. The entry originates in a study of T cell responses to AZD1222 COVID-19 vaccine. Sequencing was performed on peripheral blood, taken on day 0 of AZD1222 vaccination. The TCR originated in an adult in good health.

The CDR3 is CASSPHIMGNTEAFF. CDR3 nucleotide sequence: TGTGCCAGCAGTCCGCACATTATGGGAAACACTGAAGCTTTCTTT. This chain links TRBV6-2 or TRBV6-3 with TRBJ1-1; D unclear. Germline CDR1 is MNHEY and CDR2 is SVGEGT. Trimming took 5 bases from V and 2 from J, leaving 15 bases between them. The CDR3 is 15 amino acids.